A single sample is the source of the 12 T cell receptor beta chains below, sequenced in a study of tumor-infiltrating lymphocytes in primary liver carcinoma. Starting material of 500 ng total RNA yielded TCR beta cDNA via a constant-region primer. The TCR beta library was amplified through three nested multiplex PCR rounds in a modified ARM-PCR procedure. Running 10 cycles apiece, the first two PCR rounds relied on TRBV1-TRBV30 forward primers together with a C-beta reverse primer. TCRdb recomputed calls from the multiplex PCR reads with MiXCR, one row per CDR3 protein. The data show under 50,000 distinct CDR3 sequences, less than 75% seen once. Total RNA and DNA came together from roughly 20-30 mg of bulk tissue without cell sorting. The material sequenced was liver tumor tissue from sampling region 5. Subset given: tumor region T5, tumor centre. These receptors were taken from a man in his forties with primary liver carcinoma and hepatitis B virus infection.

This clonotype has just a few counts. As the CDR3 is not closed by the conserved phenylalanine or tryptophan, this likely results from a read error. The CDR3 loop reads CTSSPTGIYGYTL. The CDR3 DNA follows: TGTACCAGCAGCCCGACAGGGATTTATGGCTACACCTTA. The chain recombines TRBV7-9 with TRBJ1-2, with 7 positions matching TRBD1. The CDR3 runs to 13 residues. Germline values: CDR1 SEHNR, CDR2 FQNEAQ (reference sequence).

The rearrangement links TRBV11-2 to TRBJ2-5; a weak D match, TRBD1 (7 bases). There are 15 residues in the CDR3. Germline CDR1 reads SGHAT; CDR2 reads FQNNGV. Trimming cost V 6 bases and J 3 bases, with 17 bases left between them. As DNA, the CDR3 is TGTGCCAGCAGATCCCGGGGGACAGCGAAAGAGACCCAGTACTTC. Its protein product is CASRSRGTAKETQYF.

Note on this clonotype: Lacking the conserved final phenylalanine or tryptophan, this CDR3 likely reflects a read error. The DNA is omitted, as the CDR3 cannot be located on it reliably, and the CDR3 follows TCRdb's listing. The chain has TRBV6-5 and TRBJ2-6; TRBD1 is taken as the D call from the table, unchecked against the DNA. From its first to its last residue, the CDR3 has 18 amino acids. Germline lookup yields CDR1 MNHEY and CDR2 SVGAGI. The CDR3 protein is CASSLWRGMKAGANALTL.

This chain connects TRBV7-9 to TRBJ2-1; either TRBD1 or TRBD2 may supply D (5 bases each). In germline, CDR1 is SEHNR, CDR2 FQNEAQ (reference sequence). V was clipped by 3 bases and J by 0 bases, with 12 bases between them. The CDR3 covers 16 residues. CDR3 nucleotide sequence: TGTGCCAGCAGCTTGGGGACCCGGGCCTCCTACAATGAGCAGTTCTTC. Amino acid sequence: CASSLGTRASYNEQFF.

Turning to this clonotype: A junction boundary mismatches the germline segment, possibly from a read error. The chain couples TRBV30 to TRBJ1-6; TRBD1 matches 9 bases. Germline CDR1 and CDR2: GTSNPN and SVGIG (reference sequence). This CDR3 is 14 amino acids long. CDR3 coding DNA: TGTGTCTGGAGTGACAGGGGGAATAATACACCCCTCCACTTT. Its protein is CVWSDRGNNTPLHF.

This clonotype ranks as medium-sized. Written as DNA, the CDR3 is TGTGCCAGCAGCTCAGGACAGGGCGGCCACGAGCAGTACTTC. Residues: CASSSGQGGHEQYF. This chain connects TRBV11-2 to TRBJ2-7, with 8 positions matching TRBD1. Germline loops: CDR1 SGHAT, CDR2 FQNNGV. J gave up 5 bases and V 4 bases, and 7 bases lay outside the gene matches. The CDR3 extends over 14 amino acids.

Concerning this clonotype: Just one base apart from a much larger clone, this may be a read error. The chain recombines TRBV25-1 with TRBJ2-3, with a tentative D call TRBD2 (6 bases). Germline V lookup: CDR1 MGHDK, CDR2 SYGVNS. This CDR3 is 14 amino acids long. V shed 3 bases and J shed 8 bases, with 15 bases lying between them. CDR3 in amino acids: CASSDPGRGSTQYF. CDR3 coding DNA: TGTGCCAGCAGTGATCCCGGGCGGGGAAGTACGCAGTATTTT.

This clonotype has a single count. The junction departs from the called germline gene at one end, perhaps through a read error. The genes are TRBV11-2 and TRBJ2-2; D may be TRBD2 (5 bases). The CDR3 loop spans 16 amino acids. Germline assignment: CDR1 SGHAT and CDR2 FQNNGV. CDR3 amino acids: CASSTGVRANIGELFF. In nucleotides, the CDR3 is TGTGCCAGCAGCACCGGCGTGAGGGCGAACATCGGGGAGCTGTTTTTT.

About this clonotype: One end of the junction varies from germline; a read error may be responsible. The chain links TRBV6-5 to TRBJ2-2; D may match TRBD1 or TRBD2 (5 bases each). CDR3 size: 14 residues. Germline V CDR1 and CDR2: MNHEY, SVGAGI. CDR3: CASGAGIGTGELLF. The CDR3 DNA follows: TGTGCCAGTGGGGCAGGGATCGGGACCGGGGAGCTGCTTTTT.

Sample share makes this clonotype medium-sized. The chain combines TRBV6-2 or TRBV6-3 with TRBJ2-3; 10 nucleotides match TRBD2. The CDR3 has 13 amino acids. With V trimmed by 6 bases and J by 7 bases, 4 bases remained unmatched. From germline, CDR1 is MNHEY and CDR2 SVGEGT. The CDR3 DNA sequence: TGTGCCAGCAGCTGGGGACTAGCGAATACGCAGTATTTT. Translation gives CASSWGLANTQYF.

The rearrangement links TRBV18 to TRBJ1-3; D remains unclear. Trimming removed 3 bases at V and 4 bases at J, with 10 bases between. Germline CDR1 and CDR2: KGHSH and LQKENI. The CDR3 has 14 amino acids. The CDR3: CASSPCNSGNTIYF. The CDR3 bases are TGTGCCAGCTCACCGTGTAATTCAGGAAACACCATATATTTT.

This chain joins TRBV28 and TRBJ2-7, with 7 nucleotides matching TRBD1. The CDR3 extends over 15 amino acids. J gave up 4 bases and V 9 bases, and 15 bases lay outside the gene matches. CDR1 MDHEN and CDR2 SYDVKM come from the germline V gene. The CDR3: CASGPQRGQPYEQYF. In DNA, the CDR3 is TGTGCCAGTGGCCCACAAAGGGGGCAACCTTACGAGCAGTACTTC.